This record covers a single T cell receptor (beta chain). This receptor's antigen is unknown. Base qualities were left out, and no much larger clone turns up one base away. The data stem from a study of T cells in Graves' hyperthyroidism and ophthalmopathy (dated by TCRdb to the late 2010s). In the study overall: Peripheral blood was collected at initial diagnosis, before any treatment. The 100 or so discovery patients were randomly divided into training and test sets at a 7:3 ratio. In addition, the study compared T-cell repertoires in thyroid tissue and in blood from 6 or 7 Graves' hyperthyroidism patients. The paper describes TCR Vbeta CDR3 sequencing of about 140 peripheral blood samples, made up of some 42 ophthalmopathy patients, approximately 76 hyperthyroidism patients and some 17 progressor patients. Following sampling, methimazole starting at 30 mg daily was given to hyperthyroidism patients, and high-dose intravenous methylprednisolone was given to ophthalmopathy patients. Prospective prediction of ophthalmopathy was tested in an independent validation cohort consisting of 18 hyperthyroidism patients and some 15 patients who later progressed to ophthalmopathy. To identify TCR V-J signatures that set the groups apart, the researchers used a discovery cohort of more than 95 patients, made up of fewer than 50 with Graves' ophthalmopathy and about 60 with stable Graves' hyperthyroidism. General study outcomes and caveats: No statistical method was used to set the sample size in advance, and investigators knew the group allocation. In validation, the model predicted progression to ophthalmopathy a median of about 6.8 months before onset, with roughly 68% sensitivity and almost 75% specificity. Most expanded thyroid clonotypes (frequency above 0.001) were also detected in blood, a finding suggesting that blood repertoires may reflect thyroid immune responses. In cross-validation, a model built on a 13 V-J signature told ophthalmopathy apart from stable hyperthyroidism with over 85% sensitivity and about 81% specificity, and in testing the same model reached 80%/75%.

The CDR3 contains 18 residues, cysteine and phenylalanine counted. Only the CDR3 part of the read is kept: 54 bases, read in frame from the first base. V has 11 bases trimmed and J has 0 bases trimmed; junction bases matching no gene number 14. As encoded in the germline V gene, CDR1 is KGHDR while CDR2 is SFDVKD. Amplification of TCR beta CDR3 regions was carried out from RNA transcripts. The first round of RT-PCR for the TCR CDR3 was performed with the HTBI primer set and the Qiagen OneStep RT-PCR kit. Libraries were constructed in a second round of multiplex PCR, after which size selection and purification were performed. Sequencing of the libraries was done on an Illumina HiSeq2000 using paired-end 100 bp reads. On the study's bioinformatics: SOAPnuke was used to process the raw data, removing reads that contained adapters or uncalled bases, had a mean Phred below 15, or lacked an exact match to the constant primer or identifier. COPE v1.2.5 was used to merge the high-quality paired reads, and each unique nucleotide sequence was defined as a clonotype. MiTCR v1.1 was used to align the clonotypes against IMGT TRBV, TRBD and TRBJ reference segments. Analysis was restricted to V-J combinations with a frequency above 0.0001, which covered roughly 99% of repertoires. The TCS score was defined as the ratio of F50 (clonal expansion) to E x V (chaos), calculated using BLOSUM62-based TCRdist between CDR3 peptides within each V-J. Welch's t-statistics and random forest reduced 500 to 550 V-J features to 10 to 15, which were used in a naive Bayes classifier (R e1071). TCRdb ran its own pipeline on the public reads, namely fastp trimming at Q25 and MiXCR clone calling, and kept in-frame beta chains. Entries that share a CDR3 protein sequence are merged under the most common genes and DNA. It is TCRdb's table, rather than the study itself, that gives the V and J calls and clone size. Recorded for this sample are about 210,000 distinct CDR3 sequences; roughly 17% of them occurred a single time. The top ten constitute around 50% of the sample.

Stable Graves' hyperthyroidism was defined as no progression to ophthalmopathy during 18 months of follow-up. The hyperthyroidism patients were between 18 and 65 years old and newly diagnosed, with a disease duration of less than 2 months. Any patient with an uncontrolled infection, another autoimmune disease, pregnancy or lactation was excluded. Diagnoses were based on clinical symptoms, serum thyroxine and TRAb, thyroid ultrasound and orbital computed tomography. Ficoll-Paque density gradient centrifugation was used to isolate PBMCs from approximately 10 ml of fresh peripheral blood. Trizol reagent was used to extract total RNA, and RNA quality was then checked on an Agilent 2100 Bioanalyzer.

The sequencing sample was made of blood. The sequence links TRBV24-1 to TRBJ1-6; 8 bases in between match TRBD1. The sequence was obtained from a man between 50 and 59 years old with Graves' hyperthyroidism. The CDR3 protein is CANRTRQGTYSYNSPLHF. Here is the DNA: TGTGCCAACAGAACACGACAGGGGACGTACTCCTATAATTCACCCCTCCACTTT.